This TCR beta chain came from a study of CD4 T cells in relation to SARS-CoV-2 and coronaviruses. Study overall: TCR beta CDR3s were sequenced after approximately 9-day antigen culture of PBMCs. The HLA restriction of the shared crossreactive spike epitopes was mapped.

Between the trimmed V and J ends, which lost 2 bases and 1 base, there was a span of 11 bases. Germline CDR1 is SGHDT and CDR2 is YYEEEE. This CDR3 is 15 amino acids long. CD4+ T cells from unexposed donors were obtained before the COVID-19 pandemic (2011-2018). CD4+ T cells were isolated from the cells after around 9 days of culture. Each well had 1.5 million to 2.5 million PBMCs in 5% human AB serum with IL-2. On days 3 and 7, cultures got half fresh IL-2 medium. Some clones are missing from TCRdb's copy, which holds only in-frame ones; the method was immunoSEQ multiplex PCR. Of 25,000 or so clones detected, about two thirds appear once; the ten largest clones hold around a fifth. For this clone: Antigen specificity is unknown.

J is TRBJ2-3 and V is TRBV5-6; D might be TRBD1 (6 bases). This receptor was obtained from a human donor in good health. Sequences were obtained from CD4+ T cells from PBMCs, cultured in vitro. CDR3 loop: CASSFTGLGTDTQYF. The CDR3 DNA follows: TGTGCCAGCAGCTTCACAGGGTTGGGCACAGATACGCAGTATTTT.